This T cell receptor beta chain was profiled in a study of CD8 T cells in ankylosing spondylitis. The CDR3 has 17 amino acids. Germline V CDR1 and CDR2: SGHRS, YFSETQ. V trimming: 1 base; J trimming: 6 bases; junction bases outside the gene matches: 10. This clonotype has a handful of counts. Antigen specificity is unknown. With molecular barcodes, quantitative 5'-RACE was used to make the TCR beta libraries. One entry per CDR3 protein, called by TCRdb with MiXCR from the 5' RACE reads. This sample has 150,000 or so distinct CDR3 sequences; 25% to 35% occur once, and the top ten carry 6%. Overall study results and limits: Reportedly, disease-linked clones are significantly enriched in ankylosing spondylitis patients' matched synovial fluid. Some motif variants had been reported before (in reactive arthritis synovial fluid and blood).

This clonotype originated in a male donor with ankylosing spondylitis. This chain joins TRBV5-1 and TRBJ2-1; TRBD2 matches 10 bases. The sequenced sample was synovial fluid, either unsorted or a sorted T cell fraction (not recorded which). CDR3 sequence reads: CASSLRSGAGGPNEQFF. For the CDR3, the DNA is TGCGCCAGCAGCTTGCGCTCGGGAGCGGGAGGGCCCAATGAGCAGTTCTTC.